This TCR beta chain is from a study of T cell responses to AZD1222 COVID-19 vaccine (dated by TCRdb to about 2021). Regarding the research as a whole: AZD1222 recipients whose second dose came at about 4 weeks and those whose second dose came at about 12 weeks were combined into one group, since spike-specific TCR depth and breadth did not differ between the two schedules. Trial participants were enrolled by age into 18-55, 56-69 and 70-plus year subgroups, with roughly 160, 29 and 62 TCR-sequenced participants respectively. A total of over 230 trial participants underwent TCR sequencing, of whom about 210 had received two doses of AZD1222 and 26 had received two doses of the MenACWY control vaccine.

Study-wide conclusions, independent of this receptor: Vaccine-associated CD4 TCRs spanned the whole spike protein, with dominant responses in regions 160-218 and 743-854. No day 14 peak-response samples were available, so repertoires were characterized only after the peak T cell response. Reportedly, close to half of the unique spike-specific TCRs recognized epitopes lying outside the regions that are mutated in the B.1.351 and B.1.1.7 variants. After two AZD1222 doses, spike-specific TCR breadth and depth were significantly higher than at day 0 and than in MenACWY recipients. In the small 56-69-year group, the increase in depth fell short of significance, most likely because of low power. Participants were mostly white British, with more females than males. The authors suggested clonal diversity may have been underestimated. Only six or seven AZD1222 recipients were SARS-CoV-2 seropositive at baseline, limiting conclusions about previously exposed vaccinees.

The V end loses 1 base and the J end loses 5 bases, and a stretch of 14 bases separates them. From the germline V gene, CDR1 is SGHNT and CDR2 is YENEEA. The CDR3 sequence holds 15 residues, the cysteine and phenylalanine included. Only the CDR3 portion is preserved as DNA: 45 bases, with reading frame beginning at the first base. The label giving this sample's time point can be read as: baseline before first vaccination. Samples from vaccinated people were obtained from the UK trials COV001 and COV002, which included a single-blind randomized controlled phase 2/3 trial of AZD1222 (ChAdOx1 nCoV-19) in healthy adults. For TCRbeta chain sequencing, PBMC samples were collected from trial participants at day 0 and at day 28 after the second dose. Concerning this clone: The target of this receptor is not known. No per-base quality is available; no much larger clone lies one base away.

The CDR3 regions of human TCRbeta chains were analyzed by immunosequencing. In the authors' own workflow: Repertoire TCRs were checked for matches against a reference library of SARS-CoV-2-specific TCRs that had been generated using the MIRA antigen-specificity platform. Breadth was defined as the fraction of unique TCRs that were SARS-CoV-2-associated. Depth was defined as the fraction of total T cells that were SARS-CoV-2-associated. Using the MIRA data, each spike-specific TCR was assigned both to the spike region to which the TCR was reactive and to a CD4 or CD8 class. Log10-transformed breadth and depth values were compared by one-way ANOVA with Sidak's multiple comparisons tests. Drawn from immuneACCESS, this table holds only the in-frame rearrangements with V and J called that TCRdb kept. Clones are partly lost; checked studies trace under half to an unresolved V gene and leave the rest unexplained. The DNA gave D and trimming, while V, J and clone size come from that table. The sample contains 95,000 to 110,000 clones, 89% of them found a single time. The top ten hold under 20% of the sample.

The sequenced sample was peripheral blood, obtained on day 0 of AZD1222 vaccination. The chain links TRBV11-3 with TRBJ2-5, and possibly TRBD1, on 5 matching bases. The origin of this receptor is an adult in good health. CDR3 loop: CASSLVGSSGETQYF. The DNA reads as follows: TGTGCCAGCAGCTTAGTAGGCAGCTCAGGGGAGACCCAGTACTTC.